This paragraph covers one TCR beta chain sequence. Its matching antigen is unknown. This sample is part of a study of cytomegalovirus exposure and HLA in healthy donors. Findings and limits, study-wide: Reported performance of the classifier showed diagnosis of cytomegalovirus status with high specificity and sensitivity.

Primers included in the PCR were 60 Vbeta and 13 Jbeta primers. Produced via immunoSEQ multiplex PCR; TCRdb's table is partial and in-frame only. The table records 110,000 or so clones, 82% of them present only once. Germline V gives CDR1 SGHTA, CDR2 FQGNSA. The CDR3 has 15 residues. V lost 5 bases, J lost 8 bases, and 19 bases lay in between. Source material: PBMCs. The V and J genes are TRBV7-2 and TRBJ2-1; D might be TRBD1 (6 bases). This receptor was obtained from a woman aged 18-35 years in good health and CMV-seronegative. The CDR3 region has the DNA TGTGCCAGCAGCCAATCTTGGGGGCTGCATGATGAGCAGTTCTTC. Residues: CASSQSWGLHDEQFF.